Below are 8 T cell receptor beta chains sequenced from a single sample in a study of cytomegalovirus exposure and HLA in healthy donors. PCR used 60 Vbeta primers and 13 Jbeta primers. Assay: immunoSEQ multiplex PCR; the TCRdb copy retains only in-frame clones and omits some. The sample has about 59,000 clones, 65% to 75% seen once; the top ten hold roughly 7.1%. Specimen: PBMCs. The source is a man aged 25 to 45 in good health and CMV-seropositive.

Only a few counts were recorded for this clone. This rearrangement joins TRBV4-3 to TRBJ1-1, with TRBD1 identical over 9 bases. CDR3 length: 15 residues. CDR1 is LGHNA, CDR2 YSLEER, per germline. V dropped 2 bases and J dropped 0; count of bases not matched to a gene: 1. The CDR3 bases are TGCGCCAGCAGCCAATGGGACAGGGTGAACACTGAAGCTTTCTTT. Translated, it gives CASSQWDRVNTEAFF.

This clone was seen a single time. CDR3 loop: CAGGGPGANVLTF. The CDR3 DNA reads TGTGCCGGGGGGGGCCCTGGGGCCAACGTCCTGACTTTC. The chain carries TRBV30 and TRBJ2-6; tentative D call: TRBD2 (7 bases). Germline V CDR1 and CDR2: GTSNPN, SVGIG (reference sequence). This CDR3 contains 13 residues. V gave up 8 bases and J gave up 2 bases, with 10 bases separating them.

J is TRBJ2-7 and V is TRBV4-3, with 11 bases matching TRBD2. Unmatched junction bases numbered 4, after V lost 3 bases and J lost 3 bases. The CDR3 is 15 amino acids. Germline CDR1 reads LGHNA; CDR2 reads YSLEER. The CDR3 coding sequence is TGCGCCAGCAGCCAGACGCTAGCGGGGGGCTACGAGCAGTACTTC. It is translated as CASSQTLAGGYEQYF.

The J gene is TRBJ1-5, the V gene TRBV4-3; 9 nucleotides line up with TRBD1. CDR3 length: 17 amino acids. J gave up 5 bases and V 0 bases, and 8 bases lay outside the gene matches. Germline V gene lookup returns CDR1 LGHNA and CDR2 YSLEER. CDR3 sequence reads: CASSQDGGDRVDQPQHF. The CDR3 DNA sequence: TGCGCCAGCAGCCAAGATGGCGGGGACAGGGTCGATCAGCCCCAGCATTTT.

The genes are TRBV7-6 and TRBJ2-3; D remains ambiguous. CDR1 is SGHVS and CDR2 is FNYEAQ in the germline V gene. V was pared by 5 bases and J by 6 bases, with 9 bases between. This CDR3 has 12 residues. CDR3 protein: CASSLFSDTQYF. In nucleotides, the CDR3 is TGTGCCAGCAGCCTCTTTTCGGATACGCAGTATTTT.

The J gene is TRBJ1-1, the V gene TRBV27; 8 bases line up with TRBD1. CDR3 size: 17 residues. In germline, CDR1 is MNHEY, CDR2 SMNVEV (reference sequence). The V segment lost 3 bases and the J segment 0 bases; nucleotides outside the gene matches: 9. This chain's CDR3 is CASSFKAWDRMNTEAFF. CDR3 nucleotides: TGTGCCAGCAGTTTTAAAGCCTGGGACAGGATGAACACTGAAGCTTTCTTT.

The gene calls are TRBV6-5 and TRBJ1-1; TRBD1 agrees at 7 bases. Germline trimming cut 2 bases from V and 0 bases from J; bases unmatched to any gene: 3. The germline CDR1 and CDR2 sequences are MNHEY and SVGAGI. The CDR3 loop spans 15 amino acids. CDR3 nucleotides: TGTGCCAGCAGTTACAGGGGACAGCTGAACACTGAAGCTTTCTTT. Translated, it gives CASSYRGQLNTEAFF.

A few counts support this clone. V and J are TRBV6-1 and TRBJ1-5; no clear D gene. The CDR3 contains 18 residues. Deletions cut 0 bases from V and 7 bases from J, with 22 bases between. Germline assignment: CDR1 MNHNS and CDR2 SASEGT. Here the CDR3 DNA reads TGTGCCAGCAGTGAAGCGCTGACGTACGTGGGGTCGGGACAGCCCCAGCATTTT. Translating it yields CASSEALTYVGSGQPQHF.